This T cell receptor beta chain was sequenced during a study of shared clonotypes between healthy human individuals (dated by TCRdb to 2020 to 2021). Some background on the complete study: A couple of women and a few men aged 18 to 49 years were included in the cohort. Per donor, three plates each were used for CD4 naive and CD4 memory, two for CD8 naive, and one for CD8 memory. To estimate repertoire size and how much clonotypes are shared between individuals, the study performed deep sequencing of blood TCR repertoires from a few healthy adults. Libraries were prepared and TCR repertoires were sequenced by different laboratories using diverse techniques, in order to increase sequencing depth and limit assay-specific biases. Leukapheresis yielded between about 0.8 and 8.9 billion PBMCs per donor. Points the paper makes about the study in general: Compared with non-shared clonotypes, the clonotypes found in all four sorted-subset donors had higher generation probabilities. Across several donors, approximately 4.6% of naive CD4, over 3% of naive CD8, 2% to 2.5% of memory CD4, and roughly 0.4% of memory CD8 clonotypes were shared. Rarefaction of sorted-subset datasets indicated incomplete sequencing despite the large sequencing depth. The genetic and exposure-history diversity represented was limited by the small number of donors. Sampling was restricted to blood, and TCR repertoires in tissues likely differ from the TCR repertoires found in blood. Based on pairwise subsampling, the degree of clonotype sharing among donors was expected to be affected by sequencing depth. Estimated clonotype richness was generally larger for naive than for memory subsets.

V has 6 bases trimmed and J has 2 bases trimmed; junction bases matching no gene number 7. Via the germline V gene (reference sequence), CDR1 is WNHNN and CDR2 SYGVQD. From cysteine to phenylalanine, the CDR3 is 16 amino acids long. Only the CDR3 DNA stays, 48 bases, in frame from base 1. The donors were healthy, HIV-negative adults who had no recently reported acute infections or vaccinations. All donors were Caucasian adults living in Nashville, Tennessee, USA. CD4+ T cells were enriched by magnetic negative selection; naive cells were then positively selected on CD45RA, and the negative fraction formed the memory subset. Blood was collected by leukapheresis, and PBMCs were isolated by Ficoll-Histopaque density gradient centrifugation and then cryopreserved in liquid nitrogen vapor phase. Analytical flow cytometry was used to check the purity and quantity of each magnetically sorted T cell population. Genomic DNA was isolated from each sorted fraction and quantified by UV absorbance on a Nanodrop 2000c.

Using the deep immunoSEQ assay, multiplex PCR amplified TCR CDR3 regions from genomic DNA. Extracted genomic DNA from each cell subset was distributed evenly across all wells of several immunoSEQ 96-well plates, and each plate was treated as a replicate. For sorted subsets, each replicate PCR was loaded with approximately 0.2 ug genomic DNA, equivalent to 25,000 to 30,000 T cell genomes. The purified libraries were quantified using a Qubit 3.0 fluorometer, sized with a Bioanalyzer 2100, and then quantified again using the KAPA Library Quantification kit. A separate single-read 150-cycle Illumina NextSeq 550 flow cell was used to sequence each immunoSEQ 96-well plate. The study's processing was this. The immunoSEQ output contained only junctional sequences without quality scores, so filtering could not match that applied to full-length reads. To assign V/J genes and CDR3, sequences were annotated against IMGT germline references using PyIR, a Python wrapper for IgBLAST v1.9. Any read was removed if the V/J assignment was weak (E-value above 1e-6), the CDR3 was missing, or the read contained stop codons, out-of-frame junctions, or ambiguous translated residues. V3J clonotypes were defined as sequences sharing the same inferred V gene, J gene, and CDR3 amino acid sequence. Percentage overlap between repertoires was computed as shared unique clonotypes divided by the size of the smaller repertoire. Richness of each repertoire was evaluated using RTK rarefaction, the Chao1 estimator, and Recon v2.1 estimates of unobserved clonotypes. Generation probabilities for all TCRbeta clonotypes obtained by the gDNA method from a few donors were computed using OLGA. This immuneACCESS table, as held by TCRdb, lists in-frame sequences with V and J called but not all clones. Of the missing ones, under half trace to an unresolved V gene in checked studies; the others have no known cause. D and trimming were read from the DNA, whereas the V and J calls and clone size are those reported in that table. This sample has about 1.1 million clones in its table, and about 80% of those were observed once. The ten largest make up roughly 0.82% of the sample.

As to this clone: There is no known antigen for this receptor. It has no much larger one-base neighbor in the sample; base qualities were not kept.

The sequenced sample consisted of memory CD4+ T cells from PBMCs. Sample cell subset or site, as interpreted from the label and publication: CD45RA-negative fraction. This chain joins TRBV10-1 to TRBJ2-3; a stretch of 11 junction bases matches TRBD2. The receptor comes from a man between 18 and 29 years old in good health. Some clones in this sample may be carry-over from other donors' samples. The CDR3 region reads CASSLRTSGHTDTQYF. The nucleotides are TGCGCCAGCAGCCTTCGGACTAGCGGGCACACAGATACGCAGTATTTT.